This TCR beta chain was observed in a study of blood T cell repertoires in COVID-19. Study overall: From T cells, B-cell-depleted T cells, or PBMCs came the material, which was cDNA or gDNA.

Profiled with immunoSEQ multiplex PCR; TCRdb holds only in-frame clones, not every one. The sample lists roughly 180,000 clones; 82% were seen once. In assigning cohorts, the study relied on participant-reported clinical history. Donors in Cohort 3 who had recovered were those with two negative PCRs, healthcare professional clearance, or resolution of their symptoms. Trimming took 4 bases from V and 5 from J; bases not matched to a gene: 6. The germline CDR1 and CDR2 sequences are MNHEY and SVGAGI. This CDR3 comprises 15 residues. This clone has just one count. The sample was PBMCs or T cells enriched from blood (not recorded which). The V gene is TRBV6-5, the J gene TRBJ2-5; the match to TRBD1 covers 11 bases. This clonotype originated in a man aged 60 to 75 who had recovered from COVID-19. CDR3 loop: CASSSRDRGIETQYF. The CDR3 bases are TGTGCCAGCAGTTCCCGGGACAGGGGGATTGAGACCCAGTACTTC.